This entry lists 14 T cell receptor beta chains sequenced from one sample in a study of T cell responses to AZD1222 COVID-19 vaccine. The protocol was immunoSEQ multiplex PCR, while the TCRdb copy is restricted to in-frame clones and leaves out a portion. The sample yields 94,000 or so clones, nearly 90% seen once. The sample was peripheral blood, taken on day 0 of AZD1222 vaccination. The source of these receptors is an adult in good health.

This clone was seen just once. V is TRBV18 and J is TRBJ1-4; TRBD1 might be the D (6 bases). This CDR3 has 15 residues. V was clipped by 3 bases and J by 7 bases, with 15 bases between them. CDR1 is KGHSH, CDR2 LQKENI, per germline. The CDR3 loop reads CASSPRQVSGEKLFF. CDR3 nucleotides: TGTGCCAGCTCACCGCGACAGGTCTCAGGTGAAAAACTGTTTTTT.

The J gene is TRBJ1-1, the V gene TRBV3-1 (or the pseudogene TRBV3-2); unclear D gene. The CDR3 runs to 11 residues. Germline V gene data show CDR1 as LGHDT and CDR2 as YNNKEL (reference sequence). V was pared by 0 bases and J by 11 bases, with 7 bases between. The CDR3 DNA follows: TGTGCCAGCAGCCAAGAGGGAGGGGCTTTCTTT. This gives the protein CASSQEGGAFF.

The chain links TRBV6-5 to TRBJ2-3; the D is unclear. CDR1 and CDR2 (germline): MNHEY, SVGAGI. Trimming cost V 5 bases and J 2 bases, with 14 bases left between them. The CDR3 runs 15 residues. The CDR3 reads CASSPSWGNTDTQYF. CDR3 bases: TGTGCCAGCAGTCCTAGTTGGGGTAACACAGATACGCAGTATTTT.

The chain recombines TRBV7-2 with TRBJ2-1; TRBD2 agrees at 12 bases. The junction had 11 bases not matched to a gene; V was cut back by 5 bases and J by 15 bases. The CDR3 has 14 residues. The V gene's germline CDR1 is SGHTA and CDR2 FQGNSA. The CDR3 bases are TGTGCCAGCAGCCCGGTTACTAGCGGGGGGTCTCCGTTCTTC. Translated: CASSPVTSGGSPFF.

The V call is TRBV2, the J call TRBJ2-2, with D uncertain. The ends were cut back, 4 bases at V and 4 bases at J, with 10 bases in the middle. The germline V gene encodes CDR1 SNHLY and CDR2 FYNNEI. The CDR3 has 14 residues. The CDR3 nucleotides are TGTGCCAGCAGTGTGAACAGACCCACCGGGGAGCTGTTTTTT. Amino acids: CASSVNRPTGELFF. The variable domain in full, with the rest retrieved from reference TRBV2 and TRBJ2-2, is EPEVTQTPSHQVTQMGQEVILRCVPISNHLYFYWYRQILGQKVEFLVSFYNNEISEKSEIFDDQFSVERPDGSNFTLKIRSTKLEDSAMYFCASSVNRPTGELFFGEGSRLTVL.

The chain joins TRBV11-2 to TRBJ1-1; D is unclear. The CDR3 totals 14 residues. The V end was cut by 0 bases, the J end by 1 base, with 6 bases between. Germline V gene data show CDR1 as SGHAT and CDR2 as FQNNGV. This chain's CDR3 is CASSLEGGNTEAFF. CDR3 coding DNA: TGTGCCAGCAGCTTAGAGGGTGGGAACACTGAAGCTTTCTTT.

This sequence joins TRBV13 and TRBJ1-6; no clear D. Trimming left V 0 bases short and J 5 bases short, with 8 bases between. The CDR3 is made up of 15 amino acids. Germline CDR1 PRHDT, CDR2 FYEKMQ (reference sequence). CDR3 protein: CASSLGRPNNSPLHF. DNA for the CDR3: TGTGCCAGCAGCTTAGGCAGGCCGAATAATTCACCCCTCCACTTT.

The CDR3 bases are TGTGCCAGCAGACCGCTACGGGGGAGCACAGATACGCAGTATTTT. The encoded protein is CASRPLRGSTDTQYF. The V call is TRBV27, the J call TRBJ2-3, with D tentatively TRBD2 (6 bases). Germline CDR1 MNHEY, CDR2 SMNVEV (reference sequence). The germline V and J ends were trimmed by 6 bases and 0 bases, with 13 bases remaining between them. The CDR3 loop spans 15 amino acids.

V usage is TRBV5-1 and J usage is TRBJ2-1; 7 bases line up with TRBD1. Trimming cost V 2 bases and J 6 bases; bases outside gene matches: 8. Per the germline V gene, CDR1 is SGHRS and CDR2 is YFSETQ. The CDR3 spans 15 residues. The CDR3 here is CASSFDRVKGNEQFF. CDR3 DNA sequence: TGCGCCAGCAGCTTTGACAGGGTTAAGGGCAATGAGCAGTTCTTC.

The chain links TRBV5-1 to TRBJ1-1; D is uncertain. V was clipped by 2 bases and J by 0 bases, with 8 bases between them. The CDR3 covers 14 residues. Per germline, CDR1 SGHRS and CDR2 YFSETQ. This chain's CDR3 is CASSLGNMNTEAFF. Here the CDR3 DNA reads TGCGCCAGCAGCTTAGGCAACATGAACACTGAAGCTTTCTTT.

This chain uses TRBV18 with TRBJ2-1; D gene ambiguous. V lost 6 bases, J lost 4 bases, and 10 bases lay in between. CDR1 KGHSH and CDR2 LQKENI come from the germline V gene. The CDR3 loop spans 13 amino acids. CDR3 sequence reads: CASSIDLYNEQFF. The CDR3 DNA sequence: TGTGCCAGCTCCATCGACTTGTACAATGAGCAGTTCTTC.

The J gene is TRBJ1-1, the V gene TRBV2; D unclear. Looked up from germline, CDR1 is SNHLY and CDR2 is FYNNEI. CDR3 length equals 13 residues. Trimming stripped 11 bases from V and 0 bases from J, with 13 bases between. The CDR3 sequence: CAGWDRMNTEAFF. The CDR3 DNA is TGTGCCGGCTGGGATCGCATGAACACTGAAGCTTTCTTT.

This chain joins TRBV9 and TRBJ2-6; no firm D call. The CDR3 totals 15 residues. V was trimmed by 4 bases and J by 0 bases, leaving 8 bases between them. The germline CDR1 and CDR2 sequences are SGDLS and YYNGEE. DNA of the CDR3: TGTGCCAGCAGCATACAGAGCTCTGGGGCCAACGTCCTGACTTTC. This codes for CASSIQSSGANVLTF.

This clone was observed once. The V and J genes are TRBV10-3 and TRBJ1-5, with a possible D match to TRBD1 (6 bases). CDR3 length equals 14 residues. Trimming removed 3 bases at V and 7 bases at J, with 13 bases between. Germline V CDR1 and CDR2: ENHRY, SYGVKD. CDR3 sequence: CAISDLVTGQPQHF. The CDR3 coding sequence is TGTGCCATCAGTGACCTCGTCACAGGGCAGCCCCAGCATTTT.